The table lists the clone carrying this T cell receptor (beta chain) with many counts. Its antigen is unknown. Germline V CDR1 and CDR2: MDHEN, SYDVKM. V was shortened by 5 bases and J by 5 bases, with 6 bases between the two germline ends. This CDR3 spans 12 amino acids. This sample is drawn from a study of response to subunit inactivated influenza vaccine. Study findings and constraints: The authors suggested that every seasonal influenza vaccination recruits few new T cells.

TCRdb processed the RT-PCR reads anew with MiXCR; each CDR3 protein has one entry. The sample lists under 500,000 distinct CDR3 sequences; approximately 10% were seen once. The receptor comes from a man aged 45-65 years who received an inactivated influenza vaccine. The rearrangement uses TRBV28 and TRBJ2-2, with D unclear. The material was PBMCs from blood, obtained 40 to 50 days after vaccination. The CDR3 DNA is TGTGCCAGCAGTCCGTGGACCGGGGAGCTGTTTTTT. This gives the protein CASSPWTGELFF.